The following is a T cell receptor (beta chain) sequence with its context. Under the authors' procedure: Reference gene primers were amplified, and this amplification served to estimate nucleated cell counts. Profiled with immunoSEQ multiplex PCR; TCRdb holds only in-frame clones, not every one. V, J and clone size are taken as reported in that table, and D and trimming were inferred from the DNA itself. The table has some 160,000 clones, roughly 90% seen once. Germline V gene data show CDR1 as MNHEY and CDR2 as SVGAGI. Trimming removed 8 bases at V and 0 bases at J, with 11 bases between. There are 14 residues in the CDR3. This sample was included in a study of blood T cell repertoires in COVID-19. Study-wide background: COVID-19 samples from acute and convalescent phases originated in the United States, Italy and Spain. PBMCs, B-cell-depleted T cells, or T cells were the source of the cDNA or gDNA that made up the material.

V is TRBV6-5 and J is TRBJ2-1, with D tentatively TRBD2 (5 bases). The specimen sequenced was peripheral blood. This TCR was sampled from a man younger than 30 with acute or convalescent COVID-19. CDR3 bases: TGTGCCAGCCAAGGGAGACGCTCCTACAATGAGCAGTTCTTC. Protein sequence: CASQGRRSYNEQFF.